This entry lists 4 T cell receptor beta chains sequenced from one sample in a study of cytomegalovirus exposure and HLA in healthy donors. The PCR contained 60 Vbeta and 13 Jbeta primers. Repertoires were generated with immunoSEQ multiplex PCR, while TCRdb's copy carries only in-frame clones and drops some. This table has 160,000 or so clones, approximately 72% appearing once. Sequencing was performed on PBMCs. The receptors were sampled from a female donor in good health and CMV-seronegative.

This clone was detected only once. J is TRBJ1-2 and V is TRBV5-1; D is unresolved. Trimming removed 4 bases at V and 2 bases at J, with 9 bases between. This CDR3 region has 13 residues. The germline V gene has CDR1 SGHRS and CDR2 YFSETQ. This CDR3 is CASSITANYGYTF. In DNA form, the CDR3 reads TGCGCCAGCAGCATAACCGCGAACTATGGCTACACCTTC.

The V gene is TRBV2, the J gene TRBJ2-5; 11 nucleotides agree with TRBD2. CDR1 is SNHLY, CDR2 FYNNEI, per germline. CDR3 length: 16 amino acids. J gave up 4 bases and V 4 bases, and 8 bases lay outside the gene matches. The CDR3 nucleotides are TGTGCCAGCAGTGGACTAGCGGGGTTACCGTCAGAGACCCAGTACTTC. Amino acids: CASSGLAGLPSETQYF.

This chain uses TRBV28 with TRBJ2-7; the match to TRBD1 covers 7 bases. The CDR3 contains 14 residues. Looked up from germline, CDR1 is MDHEN and CDR2 is SYDVKM. The V segment lost 5 bases and the J segment 5 bases; nucleotides outside the gene matches: 9. CDR3 sequence: CASSGYRGSDEQYF. The CDR3 nucleotides read TGTGCCAGCAGTGGGTACAGGGGTAGCGACGAGCAGTACTTC.

In DNA, the CDR3 is TGCGCCAGCAGCTTGTATAGCGGACTCACCGGGGAGCTGTTTTTT. This gives the protein CASSLYSGLTGELFF. V and J are TRBV5-1 and TRBJ2-2; possible D gene TRBD2, 6 bases. V gave up 1 base and J gave up 4 bases, with 11 bases separating them. Germline V CDR1 and CDR2: SGHRS, YFSETQ. The CDR3 totals 15 residues.